This T cell receptor beta chain was recovered during a study of blood T cell repertoires in COVID-19. This CDR3 contains 13 residues. Trimming stripped 0 bases from V and 4 bases from J, with 7 bases between. Per the germline V gene, CDR1 is GTSNPN and CDR2 is SVGIG (reference sequence). Assay used: immunoSEQ multiplex PCR; TCRdb lists only in-frame clones, some missing. The data contain 50,000 to 70,000 clones, around 80% of them singletons. Sequencing was done on a sample of peripheral blood. V usage is TRBV30 and J usage is TRBJ2-1; D is unclear. The clonotype was recovered from a man between 60 and 75 years old with acute or convalescent COVID-19. The DNA of the CDR3 is TGTGCCTGGAGTGTACTCGGGTACAATGAGCAGTTCTTC. It is translated as CAWSVLGYNEQFF.